This TCR beta chain was identified during a study of OX40 agonist ivuxolimab in advanced cancers. Notes on the study in general: Expanded clones belonging to CD8+ T cells outnumbered, on average, those of CD4+. The specificity for antigen of the expanded peripheral T cells was not determined.

Libraries were prepared by immunoSEQ multiplex PCR; TCRdb keeps only in-frame clonotypes and omits some of them. The sample lists 65,000 to 70,000 clones; around four fifths were seen once. CDR3 length: 13 residues. Per the germline V gene, CDR1 is MDHEN and CDR2 is SYDVKM. V gave up 4 bases and J gave up 7 bases, with 10 bases separating them. As regards this clone: Its antigen is currently unknown.

The cohort excluded patients with autoimmune disease history or systemic immunosuppression. The chain is built from TRBV28 and TRBJ1-4, with D uncertain. The sample in question was CD4+ or CD8+ T cells sorted from blood, obtained in a trial of the OX40 agonist ivuxolimab. This TCR derives from an adult with an advanced solid tumor such as melanoma, head and neck, liver or kidney cancer. The CDR3 bases are TGTGCCAGCAGTTACGGGAAGGGTGAAAAACTGTTTTTT. The encoded protein is CASSYGKGEKLFF.